Sequencing of this TCR beta chain was carried out in a study of T-cell memory formation after mild COVID-19. A single record per CDR3 protein comes from TCRdb applying MiXCR to the 5' RACE reads. The table lists 40,000 to 60,000 distinct CDR3 sequences, roughly a tenth of them singletons. Whole-study results and caveats: Later expanders leaned toward CD4+, whereas clones contracting from day 15 to 85 were balanced CD4/CD8.

This clonotype was counted between two and nine times. Its specificity is unknown. The sample was PBMCs or a T cell subset sorted from them (not recorded which). The source of this sequence is an adult woman who had mild COVID-19 (a few samples of this study predate the infection). Cell type and time point are not known.

CDR3 loop: CASSLDRVRAEGYTF. The CDR3 region has the DNA TGTGCCAGCAGCCTGGACAGGGTAAGGGCGGAAGGCTACACCTTC. The V gene is TRBV12-3 or TRBV12-4, the J gene TRBJ1-2; 8 bases align to TRBD1. CDR3 size: 15 residues. V lost 6 bases to trimming and J lost 8 bases; unmatched junction nucleotides: 14.